This note documents a single T cell receptor (beta chain) sequence. This entry belongs to a study of blood T cell repertoires in COVID-19. Study summary: The United States, Italy and Spain supplied acute and convalescent COVID-19 samples. PBMCs, B-cell-depleted T cells, or T cells provided the cDNA or gDNA that made up the material.

Per the study methods: How many nucleated cells were present was estimated from reference gene primer amplification. Assay: immunoSEQ multiplex PCR; the TCRdb copy retains only in-frame clones and omits some. V and J calls and clone size are as listed in that table; D and trimming were resolved from the DNA. The sample carries over 85,000 clones, approximately 67% recorded once. Trimming left V 5 bases short and J 3 bases short, with 10 bases between. The CDR3 has 13 residues. The sequence was obtained from a woman between 55 and 75 years old with acute or convalescent COVID-19. V usage is TRBV12-3 or TRBV12-4 and J usage is TRBJ1-2; D ambiguous. Material for sequencing was peripheral blood. The CDR3 reads CASSPLPHYGYTF. CDR3 nucleotides: TGTGCCAGCAGTCCCCTACCGCACTATGGCTACACCTTC.